This TCR beta chain came from a study of cytomegalovirus exposure and HLA in healthy donors. Study-wide background: From donors who were HLA-typed, an early data release held 70 million to 90 million unique TCRs.

In regard to this clone: The antigen is undetermined. An end of the junction does not agree with germline; a read error may underlie this.

Primers included in the PCR were 60 Vbeta and 13 Jbeta primers. The assay was immunoSEQ multiplex PCR, and TCRdb's table has in-frame clones only and misses some. This table holds around 160,000 clones, about 80% found once. The CDR3 loop spans 11 amino acids. CDR1 is SEHNR, CDR2 FQNEAQ, per germline (reference sequence). Study-wide results and limits: Per a later analysis, HLA-associated TCR beta chains showed more clonal expansion than other, equally common TCR beta chains. The only immune exposure information that was available was CMV serostatus.

The sample taken for sequencing was PBMCs. This clonotype originated in a man in his forties in good health and CMV-seropositive. V is TRBV7-9 and J is TRBJ1-2, with a weak D call TRBD1 (6 bases). The CDR3 spells CSSSTGYGYTF. The CDR3 nucleotides are TGTTCCAGCAGTACAGGGTATGGCTACACCTTC.